The 24 T cell receptor beta chains listed next were all sequenced from one sample in a study of blood T cell repertoires in COVID-19. Clones were sequenced by immunoSEQ multiplex PCR, and TCRdb holds only the in-frame ones, with some missing. The sample yields 45,000 to 60,000 clones, about four fifths seen once. Sequenced sample: peripheral blood. The origin of the receptors is a woman of 80 years or more with acute or convalescent COVID-19.

The chain combines TRBV5-1 with TRBJ2-2; D uncertain. CDR1 SGHRS and CDR2 YFSETQ come from the germline V gene. The CDR3 has 16 amino acids. Trimming stripped 1 base from V and 2 bases from J, with 12 bases between. The CDR3 nucleotides are TGCGCCAGCAGCTTGTATTCCGCGCTAAACACCGGGGAGCTGTTTTTT. Translation gives CASSLYSALNTGELFF.

The chain is built from TRBV7-2 and TRBJ1-6; 8 bases are a match to TRBD1. Trimming took 6 bases from V and 6 from J; bases not matched to a gene: 7. The CDR3 consists of 15 residues. Germline CDR1 is SGHTA and CDR2 is FQGNSA. Written as DNA, the CDR3 is TGTGCCAGCAGTTCAACAGGGGGTGGTAATTCACCCCTCCACTTT. As protein: CASSSTGGGNSPLHF. The entire variable domain, with the rest obtained from reference TRBV7-2 and TRBJ1-6, is as follows: GAGVSQSPSNKVTEKGKDVELRCDPISGHTALYWYRQSLGQGLEFLIYFQGNSAPDKSGLPSDRFSAERTGGSVSTLTIQRTQQEDSAVYLCASSSTGGGNSPLHFGNGTRLTVT.

The rearrangement uses TRBV2 and TRBJ2-1, with a weak D call TRBD2 (6 bases). Trimming stripped 8 bases from V and 0 bases from J, with 14 bases between. This CDR3 is built from 15 residues. In germline, CDR1 is SNHLY, CDR2 FYNNEI. The CDR3 is CASDAGPLSYNEQFF. The CDR3 coding sequence is TGTGCCAGCGATGCGGGGCCCCTCTCCTACAATGAGCAGTTCTTC.

V usage is TRBV2 and J usage is TRBJ1-1; 11 bases agree with TRBD1. CDR3 length equals 13 residues. The trim removed 3 bases at V and 7 bases at J, leaving 1 base unmatched. The germline CDR1 and CDR2 sequences are SNHLY and FYNNEI. The CDR3 sequence is CASSEGQGVEAFF. CDR3 nucleotide sequence: TGTGCCAGCAGTGAGGGACAGGGGGTTGAAGCTTTCTTT.

The CDR3 spells CATSDPSGGGSYNEQFF. In DNA form, the CDR3 reads TGTGCCACCAGTGATCCCTCGGGCGGGGGATCCTACAATGAGCAGTTCTTC. V and J are TRBV24-1 and TRBJ2-1; TRBD2 aligns across 7 bases. The CDR3 is 17 residues long. Germline CDR1 and CDR2: KGHDR and SFDVKD. The V gene end was trimmed by 3 bases and the J gene end by 1 base; junction bases not matched to a gene: 8.

The chain recombines TRBV18 with TRBJ2-5; 10 bases align to TRBD2. The length of the CDR3 is 17 residues. The V segment lost 4 bases and the J segment 4 bases; nucleotides outside the gene matches: 12. Germline-derived CDR1 and CDR2 are KGHSH and LQKENI. The CDR3 loop is CASSHPSAGGVGETQYF. In nucleotides, the CDR3 is TGTGCCAGCTCACACCCCTCAGCGGGAGGGGTTGGAGAGACCCAGTACTTC. The full variable domain, in which reference TRBV18 and TRBJ2-5 provide the parts outside the CDR3, is NAGVMQNPRHLVRRRGQEARLRCSPMKGHSHVYWYRQLPEEGLKFMVYLQKENIIDESGMPKERFSAEFPKEGPSILRIQQVVRGDSAAYFCASSHPSAGGVGETQYFGPGTRLLVL.

The rearrangement uses TRBV28 and TRBJ1-2, with 9 bases lining up with TRBD1. Trimming took 4 bases from V and 8 from J; bases not matched to a gene: 5. The length of the CDR3 is 13 residues. Germline V gene sequence: CDR1 MDHEN, CDR2 SYDVKM. The CDR3 sequence is CASSSQGAQGYTF. The CDR3 DNA follows: TGTGCCAGCAGTTCACAGGGGGCGCAAGGCTACACCTTC.

The chain is built from TRBV28 and TRBJ2-1; D uncertain. V was trimmed by 2 bases and J by 5 bases, leaving 10 bases between them. The CDR3 is 14 amino acids. From germline, CDR1 is MDHEN and CDR2 SYDVKM. CDR3 nucleotide sequence: TGTGCCAGCAGTTTACACGGAGTAGACAATGAGCAGTTCTTC. Translation: CASSLHGVDNEQFF. The whole variable domain, remainder taken from reference TRBV28 and TRBJ2-1, is DVKVTQSSRYLVKRTGEKVFLECVQDMDHENMFWYRQDPGLGLRLIYFSYDVKMKEKGDIPEGYSVSREKKERFSLILESASTNQTSMYLCASSLHGVDNEQFFGPGTRLTVL.

This clone has more than one count but fewer than ten. The chain recombines TRBV27 with TRBJ1-2; D may be TRBD1 (5 bases). There are 15 residues in the CDR3. Germline values: CDR1 MNHEY, CDR2 SMNVEV (reference sequence). Trimming took 3 bases from V and 0 from J, leaving 11 bases between them. The CDR3 is CASSFGAGPNYGYTF. The DNA of the CDR3 is TGTGCCAGCAGTTTTGGGGCAGGGCCTAACTATGGCTACACCTTC.

V gene TRBV5-1 combines with J gene TRBJ2-5, with 10 bases that match TRBD1. The germline gives CDR1 SGHRS, CDR2 YFSETQ. CDR3 size: 17 residues. V shed 3 bases and J 5 bases; nucleotides not matched to a gene: 13. The CDR3 DNA reads as TGCGCCAGCAGCTCTCGTGCCGGGACAGGGGCTCGGGAGACCCAGTACTTC. Its protein is CASSSRAGTGARETQYF.

This rearrangement joins TRBV28 to TRBJ2-7, with TRBD2 matching 9 bases. Germline lookup yields CDR1 MDHEN and CDR2 SYDVKM. This CDR3 is 12 amino acids long. Germline trimming cut 8 bases from V and 6 bases from J; bases unmatched to any gene: 5. The CDR3 loop is CASGGGAGEQYF. The CDR3 DNA is TGTGCCAGCGGCGGGGGGGCAGGCGAGCAGTACTTC.

This clone was detected once. This chain connects TRBV5-1 to TRBJ1-1; 10 nucleotides match TRBD1. V was pared by 3 bases and J by 5 bases, with 4 bases of the junction left unmatched. There are 14 residues in the CDR3. CDR1 is SGHRS, CDR2 YFSETQ, per germline. CDR3 DNA sequence: TGCGCCAGCAGCTCCGGGACAGGGGTTACTGAAGCTTTCTTT. Its translation: CASSSGTGVTEAFF.

The chain couples TRBV5-1 to TRBJ2-7, with 11 bases matching TRBD2. The CDR3 contains 15 residues. Per the germline V gene, CDR1 is SGHRS and CDR2 is YFSETQ. V gave up 5 bases and J gave up 3 bases; unmatched junction bases: 7. The CDR3 DNA follows: TGCGCCAGCAGGCTAGCGGGGGGCGTTCACTACGAGCAGTACTTC. This gives the protein CASRLAGGVHYEQYF.

This chain joins TRBV10-2 and TRBJ2-1; 11 nucleotides align to TRBD1. The CDR3 totals 15 residues. V was clipped by 2 bases and J by 6 bases; unmatched bases: 3. CDR1 and CDR2 from the germline V gene are WSHSY and SAAADI. The DNA for the CDR3 is TGCGCCAGCAGTGAGATCGGGACAGGGGGCAATGAGCAGTTCTTC. This codes for CASSEIGTGGNEQFF.

The gene calls are TRBV27 and TRBJ1-2; no definite D call. The V end was cut by 0 bases, the J end by 3 bases, with 14 bases between. Germline CDR1 MNHEY, CDR2 SMNVEV (reference sequence). There are 16 residues in the CDR3. CDR3 DNA sequence: TGTGCCAGCAGTTTATCGTTCGGGGTAAGGGACTATGGCTACACCTTC. It yields the protein CASSLSFGVRDYGYTF.

V and J are TRBV2 and TRBJ1-3; possibly TRBD1 for D (5 bases). The ends were cut back, 2 bases at V and 0 bases at J, with 11 bases in the middle. This CDR3 is built from 16 residues. Germline loops: CDR1 SNHLY, CDR2 FYNNEI. CDR3 DNA: TGTGCCAGCAGTGAACAGGGAAGGGGCTCTGGAAACACCATATATTTT. Translated, it gives CASSEQGRGSGNTIYF.

The chain employs TRBV6-5 and TRBJ2-7; D possibly corresponds to TRBD1 (6 bases). V shed 2 bases and J shed 4 bases, with 9 bases lying between them. The CDR3 runs to 13 residues. Germline CDR1 and CDR2: MNHEY and SVGAGI. This CDR3 is CASSYRGQYEQYF. The CDR3 DNA reads as TGTGCCAGCAGTTACAGGGGACAATACGAGCAGTACTTC.

The gene calls are TRBV2 and TRBJ1-2; TRBD1 agrees at 8 bases. Germline-derived CDR1 and CDR2 are SNHLY and FYNNEI. Trimming took 4 bases from V and 7 from J; bases not matched to a gene: 8. The CDR3 runs to 14 residues. CDR3 loop: CASSADTDRGGYTF. DNA for the CDR3: TGTGCCAGCAGTGCAGATACAGACAGGGGTGGCTACACCTTC. Complete variable domain (other parts from reference TRBV2 and TRBJ1-2): EPEVTQTPSHQVTQMGQEVILRCVPISNHLYFYWYRQILGQKVEFLVSFYNNEISEKSEIFDDQFSVERPDGSNFTLKIRSTKLEDSAMYFCASSADTDRGGYTFGSGTRLTVV.

This clone was seen only a few times. The chain carries TRBV5-1 and TRBJ2-1, with TRBD2 matching 8 bases. Germline V CDR1 and CDR2: SGHRS, YFSETQ. This CDR3 comprises 14 residues. J gave up 9 bases and V 2 bases, and 7 bases lay outside the gene matches. The DNA for the CDR3 is TGCGCCAGCAGCTTCGACGGGAGGGCCGGTGAGCAGTTCTTC. Translation: CASSFDGRAGEQFF.

V usage is TRBV3-1 (or the pseudogene TRBV3-2) and J usage is TRBJ1-6; D is perhaps TRBD1 (5 bases). This CDR3 region has 16 residues. V shed 6 bases and J shed 9 bases, with 21 bases lying between them. Germline CDR1 and CDR2: LGHDT and YNNKEL (reference sequence). CDR3: CASSPYDRQGGSPLHF. CDR3 coding DNA: TGTGCCAGCAGTCCCTACGATCGGCAGGGAGGTTCACCCCTCCACTTT.

The chain links TRBV9 to TRBJ2-2, with 7 positions matching TRBD2. CDR3 size: 15 residues. From germline, CDR1 is SGDLS and CDR2 YYNGEE. J lost 4 bases, V lost 3 bases, and 6 bases had no gene match. The CDR3 here is CASSATSGVTGELFF. The DNA for the CDR3 is TGTGCCAGCAGCGCCACGAGCGGGGTCACCGGGGAGCTGTTTTTT.

This sequence joins TRBV7-7 and TRBJ1-4; the match to TRBD1 covers 11 bases. J was trimmed by 4 bases and V by 0 bases; bases with no gene match: 4. CDR3 length: 17 residues. Germline loops: CDR1 SSHAT, CDR2 FNYEAQ (reference sequence). CDR3 DNA: TGTGCCAGCAGCTTAGCGAGGACAGGGGGCGGTAATGAAAAACTGTTTTTT. Translated: CASSLARTGGGNEKLFF.

The gene calls are TRBV10-1 and TRBJ1-1; TRBD1 agrees at 7 bases. Germline loops: CDR1 WNHNN, CDR2 SYGVQD (reference sequence). The CDR3 covers 13 residues. Germline trimming cut 0 bases from V and 6 bases from J; bases unmatched to any gene: 1. This CDR3 reads CASSESQGAEAFF. The CDR3 DNA follows: TGCGCCAGCAGTGAGTCCCAGGGGGCTGAAGCTTTCTTT.

The chain uses TRBV19 and TRBJ1-2; 11 bases fit TRBD1. The V segment lost 9 bases and the J segment 3 bases; nucleotides outside the gene matches: 9. CDR1 is LNHDA and CDR2 is SQIVND in the germline V gene (reference sequence). The CDR3 totals 15 residues. CDR3 coding DNA: TGTGCCAGCCAGATATGGACAGGGGGCGACTATGGCTACACCTTC. As protein: CASQIWTGGDYGYTF.